Listed below are T cell receptor beta chains from one sample, sequenced in a study of regulatory dendritic cells for organ transplantation. Repertoires were generated with immunoSEQ multiplex PCR, while TCRdb's copy carries only in-frame clones and drops some. The sample yields about 29,000 clones, about 75% seen once. The source material was memory CD4+ T cells from blood. The receptor source for this set is a human donor in good health. Both conserved end residues are part of each CDR3. Fields, in order: V gene, D gene, J gene, clone size, CDR3 length, CDR3 DNA, CDR3 protein. D genes are given only for firm matches. Clone size is shown for a subset of rows, as once, few, many or a class of expanded clone.

V gene: TRBV28
D gene: -
J gene: TRBJ2-7
clone size: -
CDR3 length: 11
CDR3 DNA: TGTGCCAGCAGCATTAACTACGAGCAGTACTTC
CDR3 protein: CASSINYEQYF

V gene: TRBV7-3
D gene: -
J gene: TRBJ1-1
clone size: once
CDR3 length: 14
CDR3 DNA: TGTGCCAGCAGCTTAAATCCGTACGCAACTGAAGCTTTCTTT
CDR3 protein: CASSLNPYATEAFF

V gene: TRBV11-2
D gene: TRBD1
J gene: TRBJ2-3
clone size: -
CDR3 length: 15
CDR3 DNA: TGTGCCAGCAGCCTCGACAGGGGGTTGGCAGATACGCAGTATTTT
CDR3 protein: CASSLDRGLADTQYF

V gene: TRBV6-1
D gene: -
J gene: TRBJ2-7
clone size: once
CDR3 length: 14
CDR3 DNA: TGTGCCAGCAGTGAAGGGCCCGAAGCCTACGAGCAGTACTTC
CDR3 protein: CASSEGPEAYEQYF

V gene: TRBV6-1
D gene: TRBD1
J gene: TRBJ2-6
clone size: -
CDR3 length: 15
CDR3 DNA: TGTGCCAGCAGCGAACAGGGGGCCAGGGCCAACGTCCTGACTTTC
CDR3 protein: CASSEQGARANVLTF

V gene: TRBV7-3
D gene: TRBD1
J gene: TRBJ2-1
clone size: -
CDR3 length: 15
CDR3 DNA: TGTGCCAGCAGCGCCCCGGGACAGGGGAGGAATGAGCAGTTCTTC
CDR3 protein: CASSAPGQGRNEQFF

V gene: TRBV10-3
D gene: TRBD2
J gene: TRBJ2-1
clone size: -
CDR3 length: 15
CDR3 DNA: TGTGCCATCAGGGAAGAGCGGGAGGGCCACAATGAGCAGTTCTTC
CDR3 protein: CAIREEREGHNEQFF

V gene: TRBV11-2
D gene: -
J gene: TRBJ2-5
clone size: -
CDR3 length: 15
CDR3 DNA: TGTGCCAGTACCCAATTTCAGGGCCCTGGGGAGACCCAGTACTTC
CDR3 protein: CASTQFQGPGETQYF

V gene: TRBV6-1
D gene: -
J gene: TRBJ2-6
clone size: few
CDR3 length: 15
CDR3 DNA: TGTGCCAGCAGGCCACAGGGCTCTGGGGCCAACGTCCTGACTTTC
CDR3 protein: CASRPQGSGANVLTF

V gene: TRBV5-1
D gene: TRBD2
J gene: TRBJ2-5
clone size: -
CDR3 length: 17
CDR3 DNA: TGCGCCAGCAGCTACAGAGGACTAGCGGAGACGCAAGAGACCCAGTACTTC
CDR3 protein: CASSYRGLAETQETQYF

V gene: TRBV2
D gene: -
J gene: TRBJ1-6
clone size: -
CDR3 length: 14
CDR3 DNA: TGTGCCAGCAGTGTTGCAGGGCGTAATTCACCCCTCCACTTT
CDR3 protein: CASSVAGRNSPLHF

V gene: TRBV6-1
D gene: -
J gene: TRBJ2-3
clone size: -
CDR3 length: 15
CDR3 DNA: TGTGCCAGCCGCAAGACAGGAGACGGGACAGATACGCAGTATTTT
CDR3 protein: CASRKTGDGTDTQYF

V gene: TRBV27
D gene: -
J gene: TRBJ1-1
clone size: few
CDR3 length: 14
CDR3 DNA: TGTGCCAGCAGTTTATCTGGCGGGCACACTGAAGCTTTCTTT
CDR3 protein: CASSLSGGHTEAFF

V gene: TRBV28
D gene: -
J gene: TRBJ1-2
clone size: -
CDR3 length: 12
CDR3 DNA: TGTGCCAGCAGTTTTCCGAGAGGTGGCTACACCTTC
CDR3 protein: CASSFPRGGYTF

V gene: TRBV19
D gene: TRBD1
J gene: TRBJ1-1
clone size: -
CDR3 length: 15
CDR3 DNA: TGTGCCAGTAGTATAACCGGACAGGGGAACACTGAAGCTTTCTTT
CDR3 protein: CASSITGQGNTEAFF

V gene: TRBV4-2
D gene: -
J gene: TRBJ2-2
clone size: -
CDR3 length: 12
CDR3 DNA: TGTGCCAGCAGCCACCCGACCGGGGAGCTGTTTTTT
CDR3 protein: CASSHPTGELFF

V gene: TRBV2
D gene: TRBD1
J gene: TRBJ1-2
clone size: -
CDR3 length: 12
CDR3 DNA: TGTGCCAGCAGGGGACAGAACTATGGCTACACCTTC
CDR3 protein: CASRGQNYGYTF

V gene: TRBV5-1
D gene: TRBD1
J gene: TRBJ1-2
clone size: -
CDR3 length: 16
CDR3 DNA: TGCGCCAGCAGCTTGGGAAACCGGGACAGGGGGCGAGGCTACACCTTC
CDR3 protein: CASSLGNRDRGRGYTF

V gene: TRBV19
D gene: -
J gene: TRBJ1-2
clone size: few
CDR3 length: 14
CDR3 DNA: TGTGCCAGTAGAGGGGGGAAGTTGGACTATGGCTACACCTTC
CDR3 protein: CASRGGKLDYGYTF

V gene: TRBV6-5
D gene: -
J gene: TRBJ1-1
clone size: -
CDR3 length: 14
CDR3 DNA: TGTGCCACCCGTCTCGGGCGCTGGGACACTGAGGCTTTCTTT
CDR3 protein: CATRLGRWDTEAFF

V gene: TRBV6-5
D gene: -
J gene: TRBJ1-2
clone size: -
CDR3 length: 15
CDR3 DNA: TGTGCCAGCAGTTATACGACGGAACCGGCGGGCGGCTACACCTTC
CDR3 protein: CASSYTTEPAGGYTF

V gene: TRBV5-4
D gene: TRBD1
J gene: TRBJ1-4
clone size: -
CDR3 length: 14
CDR3 DNA: TGTGCCAGCAGTTCCGGGACAGTTAATGAAAAACTGTTTTTT
CDR3 protein: CASSSGTVNEKLFF

V gene: TRBV7-9
D gene: -
J gene: TRBJ1-1
clone size: few
CDR3 length: 15
CDR3 DNA: TGTGCCAGCAGCCCCACCCTTTGGGTGAACACTGAAGCTTTCTTT
CDR3 protein: CASSPTLWVNTEAFF

V gene: TRBV27
D gene: -
J gene: TRBJ1-1
clone size: few
CDR3 length: 18
CDR3 DNA: TGTGCCAGCAGTCCGGGGGGCGCCTTTGGCCAGGCGTTCGCTGAAGCTTTCTTT
CDR3 protein: CASSPGGAFGQAFAEAFF

V gene: TRBV10-2
D gene: -
J gene: TRBJ2-7
clone size: -
CDR3 length: 15
CDR3 DNA: TGCGCCAGCAGTGAGTCCGGGACGGGCTCCTACGAGCAGTACTTC
CDR3 protein: CASSESGTGSYEQYF

V gene: TRBV19
D gene: -
J gene: TRBJ2-2
clone size: -
CDR3 length: 15
CDR3 DNA: TGTGCCAGTAGTAAGCAGGGTTCGAACACCGGGGAGCTGTTTTTT
CDR3 protein: CASSKQGSNTGELFF

V gene: TRBV18
D gene: -
J gene: TRBJ1-4
clone size: -
CDR3 length: 13
CDR3 DNA: TGTGCCAGCTCACCAGGGGTGGGTGAAAAACTGTTTTTT
CDR3 protein: CASSPGVGEKLFF

V gene: TRBV18
D gene: -
J gene: TRBJ1-1
clone size: -
CDR3 length: 16
CDR3 DNA: TGTGCCAGCTCACCTGTCAGGCAGAACCAGAACACTGAAGCTTTCTTT
CDR3 protein: CASSPVRQNQNTEAFF

V gene: TRBV21-1
D gene: -
J gene: TRBJ2-3
clone size: -
CDR3 length: 21
CDR3 DNA: TGTGCCAGCAGCAAAGAAGGGTCGGGACTAGAGTTTTTCATAAGCCCAGATACGCAGTATTTT
CDR3 protein: CASSKEGSGLEFFISPDTQYF

V gene: TRBV11-1
D gene: TRBD2
J gene: TRBJ2-1
clone size: -
CDR3 length: 13
CDR3 DNA: TGTGCCAGCAGCCAAGGCGGGGAGGGGAAGCAGTTCTTC
CDR3 protein: CASSQGGEGKQFF

V gene: TRBV15
D gene: -
J gene: TRBJ2-7
clone size: -
CDR3 length: 16
CDR3 DNA: TGTGCCACCAGCAAAGGACAATCCGCCACCTCCTACGAGCAGTACTTC
CDR3 protein: CATSKGQSATSYEQYF

V gene: TRBV7-2
D gene: TRBD2
J gene: TRBJ2-7
clone size: -
CDR3 length: 15
CDR3 DNA: TGTGCCAGCAGCTTCTCCGCTAGCGGGACTTACGAGCAGTACTTC
CDR3 protein: CASSFSASGTYEQYF

V gene: TRBV7-3
D gene: -
J gene: TRBJ1-2
clone size: -
CDR3 length: 14
CDR3 DNA: TGTGCCAGCAGCTTAATCCAGGGGACTGAGGGCTACACCTTC
CDR3 protein: CASSLIQGTEGYTF

V gene: TRBV30
D gene: TRBD1
J gene: TRBJ1-4
clone size: -
CDR3 length: 14
CDR3 DNA: TGTGCCTGGAGTTCCGGGACAGTCAATGAAAAACTGTTTTTT
CDR3 protein: CAWSSGTVNEKLFF

V gene: TRBV6-6
D gene: -
J gene: TRBJ1-2
clone size: -
CDR3 length: 15
CDR3 DNA: TGTGCCAGCAGCCCCACGGATGAGGCGAGGAGAGGCTACACCTTC
CDR3 protein: CASSPTDEARRGYTF

V gene: TRBV6-5
D gene: -
J gene: TRBJ2-7
clone size: -
CDR3 length: 15
CDR3 DNA: TGTGCCAGCAGTTACTCGAATAACAGGATGGACGAGCAGTACTTC
CDR3 protein: CASSYSNNRMDEQYF

V gene: TRBV30
D gene: TRBD1
J gene: TRBJ1-1
clone size: -
CDR3 length: 14
CDR3 DNA: TGTGCCTCCTTCATACAGGGGGCATACACTGAAGCTTTCTTT
CDR3 protein: CASFIQGAYTEAFF

V gene: TRBV6-5
D gene: -
J gene: TRBJ2-3
clone size: -
CDR3 length: 14
CDR3 DNA: TGTGCCAGCAGCCCTGGGGGTAGCACAGATACGCAGTATTTT
CDR3 protein: CASSPGGSTDTQYF